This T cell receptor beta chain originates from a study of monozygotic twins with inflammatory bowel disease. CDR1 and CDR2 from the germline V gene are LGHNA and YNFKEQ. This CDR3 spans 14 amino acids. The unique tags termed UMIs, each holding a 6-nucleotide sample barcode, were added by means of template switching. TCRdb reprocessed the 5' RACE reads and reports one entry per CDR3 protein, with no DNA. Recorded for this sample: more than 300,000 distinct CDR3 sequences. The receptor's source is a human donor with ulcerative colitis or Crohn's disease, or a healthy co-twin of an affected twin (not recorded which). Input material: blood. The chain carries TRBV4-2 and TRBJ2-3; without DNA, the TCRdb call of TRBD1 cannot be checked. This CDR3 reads CASSQGDRTDTQYF.